This record covers a single T cell receptor beta chain. Original processing notes: How many nucleated cells were present was estimated from reference gene primer amplification. The method was immunoSEQ multiplex PCR; TCRdb's version includes in-frame clones alone and lacks a portion of them. V, J and clone size were drawn from that table, and D and trimming were deduced from the DNA. Of about 240,000 clones listed, roughly 83% were seen once; the top ten hold more than 8%. These data are taken from a study of blood T cell repertoires in COVID-19. Study-wide background: There were acute and convalescent COVID-19 samples, and they came from the United States, Italy and Spain. From T cells, B-cell-depleted T cells, or PBMCs came the material, which was cDNA or gDNA.

Germline CDR1 and CDR2: LNHDA and SQIVND (reference sequence). V shed 5 bases, J shed 3 bases, and the junction held 10 bases outside the gene matches. The CDR3 spans 16 residues. This sequence was found in a woman older than 75 with acute or convalescent COVID-19. The sample was peripheral blood. The chain carries TRBV19 and TRBJ1-5; 7 bases fit TRBD1. CDR3 sequence: CASSGKTGRANQPQHF. The CDR3 DNA is TGTGCCAGTAGTGGGAAGACAGGGCGAGCCAATCAGCCCCAGCATTTT.